The rows below give T cell receptor beta chains drawn from one sample of a study of technical replicates of blood from a handful of donors. TCRdb keeps only in-frame clones here, not all; method: immunoSEQ multiplex PCR. The sample consists of some 62,000 clones, over 75% of them appearing once. Sequences were obtained from PBMCs. Every receptor here comes from a human donor in good health. Some clones in this sample may be carry-over from other donors' samples. Each CDR3 is given with its conserved first and last residue. The order of the fields is CDR3 length, J gene, V gene, clone size, D gene, CDR3 DNA, CDR3 protein. The D gene is left open where the match is weak. Rows give clone size only sometimes, using once, few, many, or a class for an expanded clone.

CDR3 length: 15; J gene: TRBJ2-1; V gene: TRBV13; clone size: -; D gene: TRBD2; CDR3 DNA: TGTGCCAGCAGCTTGGGGACTAGGTCCTACAATGAGCAGTTCTTC; CDR3 protein: CASSLGTRSYNEQFF
CDR3 length: 16; J gene: TRBJ2-1; V gene: TRBV15; clone size: -; D gene: -; CDR3 DNA: TGTGCCACCAGCAGAGTTGGACTAGAGGGGGGAAATGAGCAGTTCTTC; CDR3 protein: CATSRVGLEGGNEQFF
CDR3 length: 15; J gene: TRBJ2-3; V gene: TRBV4-3; clone size: -; D gene: -; CDR3 DNA: TGCGCCAGCAGCCAAGAGCGCACCCGCACAGATACGCAGTATTTT; CDR3 protein: CASSQERTRTDTQYF
CDR3 length: 13; J gene: TRBJ2-5; V gene: TRBV7-2; clone size: -; D gene: -; CDR3 DNA: TGTGCCAGCAGCTTGACTAGGGCGGAGACCCAGTACTTC; CDR3 protein: CASSLTRAETQYF
CDR3 length: 14; J gene: TRBJ1-1; V gene: TRBV18; clone size: -; D gene: -; CDR3 DNA: TGTGCCAGCTCACAAGCGGTCAGTCAGATTAAAGCTTTCTTT; CDR3 protein: CASSQAVSQIKAFF
CDR3 length: 16; J gene: TRBJ1-2; V gene: TRBV4-3; clone size: -; D gene: TRBD1; CDR3 DNA: TGCGCCAGCAGCCAAGACAGACAGGGGATTAACTATGGCTACACCTTC; CDR3 protein: CASSQDRQGINYGYTF
CDR3 length: 13; J gene: TRBJ1-2; V gene: TRBV30; clone size: -; D gene: TRBD1; CDR3 DNA: TGTGCCTGGGGGGACAGGGAAAACTATGGCTACACCTTC; CDR3 protein: CAWGDRENYGYTF
CDR3 length: 16; J gene: TRBJ2-7; V gene: TRBV7-9; clone size: -; D gene: TRBD2; CDR3 DNA: TGTGCCAGCAGCGTCGAGACTAGCGGGAGTCCCTACGAGCAGTACTTC; CDR3 protein: CASSVETSGSPYEQYF
CDR3 length: 12; J gene: TRBJ2-7; V gene: TRBV6-4; clone size: -; D gene: TRBD1; CDR3 DNA: TGTGCCAGAAAGACAGGGCCCTACGAGCAGTACTTC; CDR3 protein: CARKTGPYEQYF
CDR3 length: 14; J gene: TRBJ1-5; V gene: TRBV4-1; clone size: -; D gene: TRBD1; CDR3 DNA: TGCGCCAGCAGCGCCGGACAGGGGGATCAGCCCCAGCATTTT; CDR3 protein: CASSAGQGDQPQHF
CDR3 length: 16; J gene: TRBJ2-3; V gene: TRBV10-3; clone size: -; D gene: TRBD2; CDR3 DNA: TGTGCCATCAGCCCGTTAGCGGGAGGGCGCACAGATACGCAGTATTTT; CDR3 protein: CAISPLAGGRTDTQYF
CDR3 length: 19; J gene: TRBJ2-2; V gene: TRBV4-1; clone size: -; D gene: TRBD1; CDR3 DNA: TGCGCCAGCAGTCTACGTCCGGGACAGGGGAAAACGGACACCGGGGAGCTGTTTTTT; CDR3 protein: CASSLRPGQGKTDTGELFF
CDR3 length: 14; J gene: TRBJ1-2; V gene: TRBV18; clone size: -; D gene: TRBD1; CDR3 DNA: TGTGCCAGCTCAGCAGACGGACAGGGGCCCGGCTACACCTTC; CDR3 protein: CASSADGQGPGYTF
CDR3 length: 15; J gene: TRBJ2-7; V gene: TRBV4-3; clone size: few; D gene: -; CDR3 DNA: TGCGCCAGCAGCCAGCAGGGAGGAGTCTCCTACGAGCAGTACTTC; CDR3 protein: CASSQQGGVSYEQYF
CDR3 length: 15; J gene: TRBJ2-2; V gene: TRBV5-1; clone size: -; D gene: TRBD2; CDR3 DNA: TGCGCCAGCAGCCCCACCGGGACTAGTCCCGGGGAGCTGTTTTTT; CDR3 protein: CASSPTGTSPGELFF
CDR3 length: 13; J gene: TRBJ1-1; V gene: TRBV11-1; clone size: -; D gene: -; CDR3 DNA: TGTGCCAGCAGTCCACAGGGGAACACTGAAGCTTTCTTT; CDR3 protein: CASSPQGNTEAFF
CDR3 length: 12; J gene: TRBJ2-7; V gene: TRBV7-6; clone size: -; D gene: -; CDR3 DNA: TGTGCCAGCAGCTCCGACACCAGCGAGCAGTACTTC; CDR3 protein: CASSSDTSEQYF
CDR3 length: 12; J gene: TRBJ2-3; V gene: TRBV30; clone size: -; D gene: -; CDR3 DNA: TGTGCCTGGAGTGTACTCACAGATACGCAGTATTTT; CDR3 protein: CAWSVLTDTQYF
CDR3 length: 15; J gene: TRBJ2-7; V gene: TRBV2; clone size: -; D gene: -; CDR3 DNA: TGTGCCAGCATATCTCACGGGGGGCACTCCTACGAGCAGTACTTC; CDR3 protein: CASISHGGHSYEQYF
CDR3 length: 17; J gene: TRBJ1-5; V gene: TRBV14; clone size: -; D gene: -; CDR3 DNA: TGTGCCAGCAGCTGGCCGGACAGTTTACGTGGCAATCAGCCCCAGCATTTT; CDR3 protein: CASSWPDSLRGNQPQHF
CDR3 length: 15; J gene: TRBJ2-7; V gene: TRBV23-1; clone size: -; D gene: TRBD1; CDR3 DNA: TGCGCCAGCAGTCACCGACAGGGGAGTATGGTCGAGCAGTACTTC; CDR3 protein: CASSHRQGSMVEQYF
CDR3 length: 13; J gene: TRBJ1-5; V gene: TRBV19; clone size: -; D gene: -; CDR3 DNA: TGTGCCAGTAGTACCCAGGGTAATCAGCCCCAGCATTTT; CDR3 protein: CASSTQGNQPQHF